What follows are 6 T cell receptor beta chains derived from one specimen sequenced in a study of cytomegalovirus exposure and HLA in healthy donors. A multiplex PCR was run with 60 Vbeta primers and 13 Jbeta primers. Using immunoSEQ multiplex PCR, the repertoire was profiled, and TCRdb retains in-frame clones only, with some absent. The data contain over 150,000 clones, 68% of them singletons. The sample taken for sequencing was PBMCs. The receptors originated from a man aged 50 to 60 in good health and CMV-seronegative.

The chain joins TRBV28 to TRBJ2-5; D is possibly TRBD2 (6 bases). The V gene's germline CDR1 is MDHEN and CDR2 SYDVKM. The CDR3 spans 15 residues. Deletions cut 5 bases from V and 4 bases from J, with 17 bases between. The CDR3 coding sequence is TGTGCCAGCAGTGACCCGGGACTCGGGCGAGAGACCCAGTACTTC. Its protein product is CASSDPGLGRETQYF.

The chain is built from TRBV5-1 and TRBJ2-5; a possible D gene is TRBD2 (6 bases). Trimming pared 0 bases from V and 1 base from J, leaving 10 bases between. The CDR3 is made up of 15 amino acids. The germline V gene has CDR1 SGHRS and CDR2 YFSETQ. In DNA form, the CDR3 reads TGCGCCAGCAGCTTGGTCCGGGACTTCCAAGAGACCCAGTACTTC. Residues: CASSLVRDFQETQYF.

This clone was observed a handful of times. The DNA of the CDR3 is TGTGCCAGCAGCGCCAGGACAGGGAACGGTGAGCAGTTCTTC. Its protein is CASSARTGNGEQFF. V usage is TRBV9 and J usage is TRBJ2-1; TRBD1 matches at 8 bases. V trimming: 3 bases; J trimming: 9 bases; junction bases outside the gene matches: 8. Looked up from germline, CDR1 is SGDLS and CDR2 is YYNGEE. The CDR3 extends over 14 amino acids.

This chain links TRBV2 with TRBJ1-5; D remains unclear. Deletions cut 5 bases from V and 3 bases from J, with 11 bases between. The CDR3 loop spans 14 amino acids. Germline V CDR1 and CDR2: SNHLY, FYNNEI. CDR3 nucleotides: TGTGCCAGCAGTCCCGGGGTACCCAATCAGCCCCAGCATTTT. It translates to CASSPGVPNQPQHF. Drawing the rest from reference TRBV2 and TRBJ1-5, the complete variable domain is EPEVTQTPSHQVTQMGQEVILRCVPISNHLYFYWYRQILGQKVEFLVSFYNNEISEKSEIFDDQFSVERPDGSNFTLKIRSTKLEDSAMYFCASSPGVPNQPQHFGDGTRLSIL.

The chain recombines TRBV5-1 with TRBJ2-7, with 14 bases fitting TRBD2. Unmatched junction bases numbered 5, after V lost 4 bases and J lost 5 bases. The CDR3 covers 15 residues. Germline V lookup: CDR1 SGHRS, CDR2 YFSETQ. Here the CDR3 reads CASSGGLAGADEQYF. The CDR3 DNA reads as TGCGCCAGCAGCGGGGGACTAGCGGGGGCCGACGAGCAGTACTTC.

The chain carries TRBV11-2 and TRBJ2-7, with TRBD1 matching over 7 bases. This CDR3 has 16 residues. In germline, CDR1 is SGHAT, CDR2 FQNNGV. V shed 3 bases, J shed 1 base, and the junction held 9 bases outside the gene matches. The CDR3 nucleotides read TGTGCCAGCAGCTTTAACAGGGGCAGCCCGTCCTACGAGCAGTACTTC. Translating gives CASSFNRGSPSYEQYF.